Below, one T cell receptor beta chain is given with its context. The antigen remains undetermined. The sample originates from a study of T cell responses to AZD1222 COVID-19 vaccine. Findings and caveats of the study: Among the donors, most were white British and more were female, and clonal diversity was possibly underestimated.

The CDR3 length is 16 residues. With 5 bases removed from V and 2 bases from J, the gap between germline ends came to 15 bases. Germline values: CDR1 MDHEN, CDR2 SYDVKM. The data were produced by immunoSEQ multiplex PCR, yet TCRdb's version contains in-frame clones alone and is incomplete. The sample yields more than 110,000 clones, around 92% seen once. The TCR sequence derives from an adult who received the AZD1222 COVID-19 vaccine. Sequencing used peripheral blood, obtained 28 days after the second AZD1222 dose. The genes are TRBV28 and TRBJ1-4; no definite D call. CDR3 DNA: TGTGCCAGCAGTGAACCAGACCTTTCCACTAATGAAAAACTGTTTTTT. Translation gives CASSEPDLSTNEKLFF.